Reported below is one T cell receptor beta chain. The V gene lost 2 bases and the J gene lost 2 bases, with 9 bases spanning the gap. This CDR3 has 14 residues. Germline CDR1 reads MNHEY; CDR2 reads SMNVEV (reference sequence). TCRdb keeps only in-frame clones here, not all; method: immunoSEQ multiplex PCR. The sample contains some 150,000 clones, about 86% of which appear only once. These data are taken from a study of blood T cell repertoires in COVID-19. Input material: peripheral blood. This chain joins TRBV27 and TRBJ1-2; D gene unclear. The TCR comes from a woman aged 60-75 years with acute or convalescent COVID-19. The chain's CDR3 is CASSLRGSNYGYTF. The CDR3 nucleotides read TGTGCCAGCAGTTTAAGAGGGTCCAACTATGGCTACACCTTC.